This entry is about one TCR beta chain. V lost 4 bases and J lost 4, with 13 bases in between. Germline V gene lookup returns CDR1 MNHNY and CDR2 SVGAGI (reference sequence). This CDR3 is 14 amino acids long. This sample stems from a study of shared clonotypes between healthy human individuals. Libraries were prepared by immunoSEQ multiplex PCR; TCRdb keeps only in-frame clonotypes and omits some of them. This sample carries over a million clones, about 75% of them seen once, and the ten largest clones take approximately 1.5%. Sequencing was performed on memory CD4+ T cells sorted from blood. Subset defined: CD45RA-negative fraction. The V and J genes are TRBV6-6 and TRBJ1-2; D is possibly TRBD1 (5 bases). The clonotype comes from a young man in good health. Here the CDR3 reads CASSSPSGLYGYTF. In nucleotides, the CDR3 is TGTGCCAGCAGTTCCCCCTCGGGGCTCTATGGCTACACCTTC.